These T cell receptor beta chains were read from a single sample in a study of cytomegalovirus exposure and HLA in healthy donors. TCRdb keeps only in-frame clones here, not all; method: immunoSEQ multiplex PCR. The repertoire holds 50,000 or so clones, 73% seen once, with roughly 2.9% in the top ten. The sequenced material came from PBMCs. These receptors came from a man between 18 and 35 years old in good health and CMV-seronegative. Each CDR3 is given with its conserved first and last residue. A D gene is named only where the DNA matches it firmly. Expanded clones are given a class, and other clones once, few, many or no size at all.

TRBV14	TRBJ2-5	TRBD1	.	TGTGCCAGCAGCCCGACAGGGAGAAAGACCCAGTACTTC	CASSPTGRKTQYF
TRBV5-1	TRBJ2-7	TRBD2	.	TGCGCCAGCAGCTTAAGCGGGAGTAGCAACGAGCAGTACTTC	CASSLSGSSNEQYF
TRBV28	TRBJ1-1	TRBD1	.	TGTGCCAGCAGTTTAGGGGGACAGGGGAGTACTGAAGCTTTCTTT	CASSLGGQGSTEAFF
TRBV10-1	TRBJ1-1	TRBD1	.	TGCGCCAGCAGTGAGAACAGGGGGCTGAACACTGAAGCTTTCTTT	CASSENRGLNTEAFF
TRBV28	TRBJ2-4	.	.	TGTGCCAGCCTCCGTGGCAGGGGAGATTTAGCCAAAAACATTCAGTACTTC	CASLRGRGDLAKNIQYF
TRBV11-3	TRBJ2-6	TRBD1	.	TGTGCCAGCAGCTCCTCATCCCGACAGGGCCCTGGGGCCAACGTCCTGACTTTC	CASSSSSRQGPGANVLTF
TRBV15	TRBJ1-2	TRBD1	.	TGTGCCACCAGCATGGAGTACTACCGACAGGGTGAGCGTTCCTATGGCTACACCTTC	CATSMEYYRQGERSYGYTF
TRBV6-1	TRBJ1-4	.	.	TGTGCCAGCAGTGACCATGTAAAACTGTTTTTT	CASSDHVKLFF
TRBV25-1	TRBJ2-7	.	.	TGTGCCAGCAGTCCGCGGTGGAGCTCCTACGAGCAGTACTTC	CASSPRWSSYEQYF
TRBV28	TRBJ1-2	.	once	TGTGCCAGCAGTCGGAGGTCCCCTGCCGGTGGCTACACCTTC	CASSRRSPAGGYTF
TRBV18	TRBJ1-1	TRBD1	.	TGTGCCAGCTCACCACTAAGGGGGCCTGACGCTGAAGCTTTCTTT	CASSPLRGPDAEAFF
TRBV7-6	TRBJ2-7	.	.	TGTGCCAGCAGCTTAGCGCGTGGGAGGCACTACGAGCAGTACTTC	CASSLARGRHYEQYF
TRBV6-6	TRBJ2-3	TRBD1	.	TGTGCCAGCGGCACAGGGGGAACCAACGAAGATACGCAGTATTTT	CASGTGGTNEDTQYF
TRBV28	TRBJ2-7	TRBD1	.	TGTGCCAGCAGTAGGGACAGGGGGACCTACGAGCAGTACTTC	CASSRDRGTYEQYF
TRBV29-1	TRBJ1-1	.	.	TGCAGCGTTGTGGCAGGTGGTGGGGCTTTCTTT	CSVVAGGGAFF
TRBV30	TRBJ1-6	.	.	TGTGCCTGGAGTGGGGCCAGGCTGAATTCACCCCTCCACTTT	CAWSGARLNSPLHF
TRBV6-5	TRBJ2-7	TRBD2	.	TGTGCCAGCAGTGGGGTGGGGGGGAGGGAGCAGTACTTC	CASSGVGGREQYF
TRBV6-1	TRBJ2-1	TRBD2	.	TGTGCCAGCAGTGACGGGACTAGCATTTTCGGTGAGCAGTTCTTC	CASSDGTSIFGEQFF
TRBV7-7	TRBJ2-3	.	few	TGTGCCAGCAGCGCTAGCTTTAACACATATACGCAGTATTTT	CASSASFNTYTQYF
TRBV9	TRBJ2-2	.	.	TGTGCCAGCAGCACCGCGGGCCGGGAGCTGTTTTTT	CASSTAGRELFF
TRBV5-4	TRBJ1-5	TRBD1	.	TGTGCCAGCAGCCCAGGACAGGGATGGAATCAGCCCCAGCATTTT	CASSPGQGWNQPQHF
TRBV6-1	TRBJ1-1	TRBD1	few	TGTGCCAGCAGGGGACAGGGATACACTGAAGCTTTCTTT	CASRGQGYTEAFF
TRBV29-1	TRBJ2-3	TRBD1	.	TGCAGCGCCACACTACTGGACAGGCCCACAGATACGCAGTATTTT	CSATLLDRPTDTQYF
TRBV6-5	TRBJ2-7	.	.	TGTGCCAGCAGTTACAGCGGAAAGCCCGAGCAGTACTTC	CASSYSGKPEQYF
TRBV29-1	TRBJ2-1	.	.	TGCAGCGTTGAAGATCCGGGCAGGGCTTCGTTCTTC	CSVEDPGRASFF
TRBV5-1	TRBJ1-5	.	.	TGCGCCAGCCGTGACGAGGTCAATCAGCCCCAGCATTTT	CASRDEVNQPQHF
TRBV4-3	TRBJ2-7	.	.	TGCGCCAGCAGCCAAGATAGGGGCCTCGAGCAGTACTTC	CASSQDRGLEQYF
TRBV4-3	TRBJ2-3	TRBD2	.	TGCGCCAGCAGCCAAGATCCTCTGGGGGGGACTAGCGGATTAGATACGCAGTATTTT	CASSQDPLGGTSGLDTQYF
TRBV5-6	TRBJ2-4	.	.	TGTGCCAGCAGCTTGGGCGGGTATAACATTCAGTACTTC	CASSLGGYNIQYF
TRBV30	TRBJ2-3	.	.	TGTGCCTGGAGTCCACAGGGGGGGGCCACAGATACGCAGTATTTT	CAWSPQGGATDTQYF
TRBV7-9	TRBJ2-7	TRBD2	.	TGTGCCAGCAGCGCCGGACTAGCGGGAGGCGTCTTCTACGAGCAGTACTTC	CASSAGLAGGVFYEQYF
TRBV11-2	TRBJ1-4	.	.	TGTGCCAGCAGCCCTAGACGGGTTACTAATGAAAAACTGTTTTTT	CASSPRRVTNEKLFF
TRBV29-1	TRBJ1-1	.	.	TGCAGCGTCTCCCCCAGGTTGAACACTGAAGCTTTCTTT	CSVSPRLNTEAFF
TRBV28	TRBJ1-1	.	few	TGTGCCAGCAGTTCAAGGGGCCGAGATTTAAACACTGAAGCTTTCTTT	CASSSRGRDLNTEAFF
TRBV4-3	TRBJ1-5	.	few	TGCGCCAGCAGCCAAGATCCGGGGGGCAATCAGCCCCAGCATTTT	CASSQDPGGNQPQHF
TRBV7-2	TRBJ2-3	.	few	TGTGCCAGCAGCTTTACAACCACAGATACGCAGTATTTT	CASSFTTTDTQYF
TRBV5-1	TRBJ2-1	.	.	TGCGCCAGCAGCTCATTGCAGGGAACGGATGAGCAGTTCTTC	CASSSLQGTDEQFF
TRBV4-2	TRBJ2-1	TRBD2	.	TGTGCCAGCAGCCGGCTAGAACTAGCGGTCTACAATGAGCAGTTCTTC	CASSRLELAVYNEQFF
TRBV7-8	TRBJ2-1	TRBD1	.	TGTGCCAGCAGCGCTTCAGGGGGAAACTTTGGCAATGAGCAGTTCTTC	CASSASGGNFGNEQFF
TRBV27	TRBJ1-1	.	.	TGTGCCAGCAGTTTCGCGGGGACTGAAGCTTTCTTT	CASSFAGTEAFF
TRBV10-2	TRBJ2-7	TRBD2	few	TGCGCCAGCAGTGAAAATAGCGGGAGGGCCTACGAGCAGTACTTC	CASSENSGRAYEQYF
TRBV7-9	TRBJ1-2	TRBD1	.	TGTGCCAGCAGCACGACAGGGGCCTATGGCTACACCTTC	CASSTTGAYGYTF
TRBV30	TRBJ1-5	.	.	TGTGCCTGGAGTCCTGACAGTCATAGCAATCAGCCCCAGCATTTT	CAWSPDSHSNQPQHF
TRBV9	TRBJ1-6	TRBD1	.	TGTGCCAGCAGCCTTACAGGGGAGCATAATTCACCCCTCCACTTT	CASSLTGEHNSPLHF
TRBV4-3	TRBJ1-5	.	.	TGCGCCAGCAGCCAAGATGTATCTCAGCCCCAGCATTTT	CASSQDVSQPQHF
TRBV10-3	TRBJ2-1	TRBD1	.	TGTGCCATCAGTCGGGACAGCTACTGGGAGCAGTTCTTC	CAISRDSYWEQFF
TRBV29-1	TRBJ1-2	TRBD1	.	TGCAGCGTCTTGGACAGGGTGGATGGCTACACCTTC	CSVLDRVDGYTF
TRBV4-3	TRBJ2-2	.	.	TGCGCCAGCAGCCAAGATGAAGCGGTCACCGGGGAGCTGTTTTTT	CASSQDEAVTGELFF
TRBV30	TRBJ2-7	.	.	TGTGCCTGGAGTGTAACGACGGCGGCTGGGCAGTACTTC	CAWSVTTAAGQYF
TRBV6-5	TRBJ1-2	TRBD1	.	TGTGCCAGCAGGTCGACAGGGACCTATGGCTACACCTTC	CASRSTGTYGYTF
TRBV10-2	TRBJ1-5	TRBD1	.	TGCGCCAGCAGTGATTGGTCAGGGGGGTCGAATCAGCCCCAGCATTTT	CASSDWSGGSNQPQHF
TRBV15	TRBJ2-3	.	.	TGTGCCACCAGCGCGGCCCACACAGATACGCAGTATTTT	CATSAAHTDTQYF
TRBV27	TRBJ2-1	TRBD2	.	TGTGCCAGCTCTCTAGCGGGAGGTAATGAGCAGTTCTTC	CASSLAGGNEQFF